This T cell receptor beta chain derives from a study of blood T cells in healthy people across ages. Findings and caveats of the study: Nothing was known about donor CMV status, and this possibly confounded expanded clonotype changes.

V was trimmed by 7 bases and J by 12 bases, leaving 20 bases between them. The CDR3 length is 13 residues. The sample holds a few counts of this clonotype. The antigen is unknown. A second roughly 6 to 12 cycle PCR used barcoded and J-beta primers. TCRdb analysed the 5' RACE reads with MiXCR anew, one entry per CDR3 protein. The table has about 1 million distinct CDR3 sequences, around 43% seen once; the top ten hold 15% to 20%. The sample comprised blood. V gene TRBV12-3 or TRBV12-4 combines with J gene TRBJ2-3, with D possibly TRBD1 on 5 matching bases. This receptor was identified in a woman aged 55-69 years in good health. The DNA for the CDR3 is TGTGCCAGCACTCTTTATATGGTCCAGGGCCAGTATTTT. It encodes CASTLYMVQGQYF.